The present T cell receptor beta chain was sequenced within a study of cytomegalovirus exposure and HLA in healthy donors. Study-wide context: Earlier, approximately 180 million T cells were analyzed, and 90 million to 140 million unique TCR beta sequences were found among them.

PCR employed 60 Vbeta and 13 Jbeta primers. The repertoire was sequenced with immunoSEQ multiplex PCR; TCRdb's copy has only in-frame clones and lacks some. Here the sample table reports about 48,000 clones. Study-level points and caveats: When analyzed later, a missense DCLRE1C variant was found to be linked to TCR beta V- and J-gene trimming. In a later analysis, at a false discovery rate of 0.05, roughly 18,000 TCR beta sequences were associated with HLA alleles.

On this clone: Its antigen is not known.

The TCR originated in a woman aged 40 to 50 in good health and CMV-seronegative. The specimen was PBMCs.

The CDR3 reads CAWRGGQGRSYGYTF. DNA for the CDR3: TGTGCCTGGAGAGGAGGACAGGGAAGGAGCTATGGCTACACCTTC. The V gene is TRBV30, the J gene TRBJ1-2, with 8 positions matching TRBD1. The CDR3 runs 15 residues. Losses at the gene ends were 3 bases for V and 4 bases for J; bases not matched to a gene: 10. Germline V gives CDR1 GTSNPN, CDR2 SVGIG (reference sequence).